One and the same sample provided the 20 T cell receptor beta chains below, sequenced in a study of blood T cell repertoires in COVID-19. This table comes from immunoSEQ multiplex PCR, and its TCRdb copy is limited to in-frame clones, with some not included. The sample has a few hundred thousand clones, roughly 91% seen once. The sequencing sample was made of PBMCs or T cells enriched from blood (not recorded which). These receptors were collected from a woman between 18 and 30 years old who had recovered from COVID-19.

This clone was observed once. V usage is TRBV30 and J usage is TRBJ1-2; perhaps TRBD1 as D (5 bases). Germline values: CDR1 GTSNPN, CDR2 SVGIG (reference sequence). The CDR3 contains 14 residues. Deletions cut 2 bases from V and 3 bases from J, with 13 bases between. In DNA, the CDR3 is TGTGCCTGGAGTCCCAGGGCGACCTACTATGGCTACACCTTC. This codes for CAWSPRATYYGYTF.

CDR3 bases: TGTGCCAGTACTCTTCAGGCTTTCTTT. Translated: CASTLQAFF. The chain combines TRBV19 with TRBJ1-1; D is uncertain. The CDR3 extends over 9 amino acids. Germline-derived CDR1 and CDR2 are LNHDA and SQIVND (reference sequence). V lost 7 bases and J 11 bases, leaving 8 bases between the germline ends.

The J gene is TRBJ1-5, the V gene TRBV14, with 7 positions matching TRBD1. Germline CDR1 and CDR2: SGHDN and FVKESK. The CDR3 has 17 residues. V lost 4 bases to trimming and J lost 0 bases; unmatched junction nucleotides: 9. CDR3 amino acids: CASSLRDRRYSNQPQHF. DNA for the CDR3: TGTGCCAGCAGCCTACGGGACAGACGTTATAGCAATCAGCCCCAGCATTTT.

The V call is TRBV14, the J call TRBJ1-6; D call uncertain. V lost 4 bases, J lost 6 bases, and 7 bases lay in between. The germline V gene has CDR1 SGHDN and CDR2 FVKESK. The CDR3 consists of 13 residues. The CDR3 nucleotides are TGTGCCAGCAGCCCACAAATTAATTCACCCCTCCACTTT. Its protein is CASSPQINSPLHF.

J is TRBJ2-1 and V is TRBV18, with 9 bases that match TRBD1. The CDR3 is 12 residues long. V lost 0 bases, J lost 14 bases, and 2 bases stayed unmatched. CDR1 KGHSH and CDR2 LQKENI come from the germline V gene. CDR3 in DNA: TGTGCCAGCTCACCACCGGGACAGGGTGAGTTCTTC. This encodes CASSPPGQGEFF. Combining the CDR3 with reference TRBV18 and TRBJ2-1 gives the whole variable domain NAGVMQNPRHLVRRRGQEARLRCSPMKGHSHVYWYRQLPEEGLKFMVYLQKENIIDESGMPKERFSAEFPKEGPSILRIQQVVRGDSAAYFCASSPPGQGEFFGPGTRLTVL.

The chain has TRBV5-4 and TRBJ2-6, with 7 bases identical to TRBD2. This CDR3 is built from 18 residues. Germline V gives CDR1 SGHNT, CDR2 YYREEE (reference sequence). J was trimmed by 0 bases and V by 0 bases; bases with no gene match: 6. CDR3 in DNA: TGTGCCAGCAGCTTGGCCCCAGCGGGGAGCTCTGGGGCCAACGTCCTGACTTTC. It is translated as CASSLAPAGSSGANVLTF.

The J gene is TRBJ1-2, the V gene TRBV27; 8 nucleotides line up with TRBD1. From germline, CDR1 is MNHEY and CDR2 SMNVEV (reference sequence). This CDR3 spans 13 amino acids. V lost 3 bases to trimming and J lost 7 bases; unmatched junction nucleotides: 4. In nucleotides, the CDR3 is TGTGCCAGCAGTTTTGACAGGGGTGCTGGCTACACCTTC. It is translated as CASSFDRGAGYTF.

The chain links TRBV6-2 or TRBV6-3 to TRBJ1-2; D unresolved. Germline CDR1 MNHEY, CDR2 SVGEGT. This CDR3 is 11 amino acids long. The V end was cut by 2 bases, the J end by 8 bases, with 6 bases between. The CDR3 sequence is CASSYRGGYTF. CDR3 in DNA: TGTGCCAGCAGTTACCGGGGAGGCTACACCTTC.

The chain employs TRBV19 and TRBJ1-1; D is possibly TRBD1 (5 bases). The ends were cut back, 6 bases at V and 2 bases at J, with 16 bases in the middle. The CDR3 spans 15 residues. Looked up from germline, CDR1 is LNHDA and CDR2 is SQIVND (reference sequence). The CDR3 DNA reads TGTGCCAGTAGAGGGGATAGCCGCCGAAACACTGAAGCTTTCTTT. This codes for CASRGDSRRNTEAFF.

This clone appeared a single time. V usage is TRBV30 and J usage is TRBJ1-2; 9 positions match TRBD1. CDR3 length: 16 residues. With V trimmed by 7 bases and J by 1 base, 13 bases remained unmatched. CDR1 is GTSNPN, CDR2 SVGIG, per germline (reference sequence). CDR3 in amino acids: CALTRTGVLFNYGYTF. The CDR3 bases are TGTGCCTTGACGAGGACAGGGGTACTTTTTAACTATGGCTACACCTTC.

V usage is TRBV28 and J usage is TRBJ1-1; a possible D gene is TRBD1 (5 bases). The CDR3 loop spans 14 amino acids. V gave up 6 bases and J gave up 4 bases, with 15 bases separating them. Germline V gene lookup returns CDR1 MDHEN and CDR2 SYDVKM. CDR3 nucleotide sequence: TGTGCCAGCAGGGGCGGTGGGGGAGGCACTGAAGCTTTCTTT. Translating gives CASRGGGGGTEAFF.

This chain uses TRBV7-8 with TRBJ1-3; D is unclear. In germline, CDR1 is SGHVS, CDR2 FQNEAQ. V lost 4 bases and J 0 bases, leaving 7 bases between the germline ends. The CDR3 extends over 14 amino acids. The CDR3 reads CASSSHFSGNTIYF. CDR3 coding DNA: TGTGCCAGCAGCTCCCATTTCTCTGGAAACACCATATATTTT.

The rearrangement uses TRBV9 and TRBJ2-3; 14 bases fit TRBD2. CDR1 is SGDLS and CDR2 is YYNGEE in the germline V gene. The CDR3 consists of 19 residues. The junction had 14 bases not matched to a gene; V was cut back by 4 bases and J by 4 bases. The CDR3 is CASSLVDSGLAGEADTQYF. In DNA, the CDR3 is TGTGCCAGCAGCCTGGTGGATTCGGGACTAGCGGGGGAGGCAGATACGCAGTATTTT.

J is TRBJ1-5 and V is TRBV4-1; 8 nucleotides match TRBD1. Unmatched junction bases numbered 6, after V lost 1 base and J lost 1 base. CDR1 and CDR2 (germline): MGHRA, YSYEKL. This CDR3 comprises 17 residues. The CDR3 loop is CASSQVQGGGSNQPQHF. CDR3 bases: TGCGCCAGCAGCCAAGTACAGGGGGGAGGAAGCAATCAGCCCCAGCATTTT.

The chain carries TRBV9 and TRBJ1-1; D is possibly TRBD1 (6 bases). V was cut by 3 bases and J by 0 bases, with 12 bases left in between. The CDR3 totals 15 residues. Germline V gene data show CDR1 as SGDLS and CDR2 as YYNGEE. CDR3 nucleotides: TGTGCCAGCAGCGGTCAGGGGCGGTTGAACACTGAAGCTTTCTTT. Protein sequence: CASSGQGRLNTEAFF.

The rearrangement joins TRBV7-2 to TRBJ2-7, with 8 nucleotides matching TRBD1. The CDR3 is 18 residues long. Losses at the gene ends were 0 bases for V and 3 bases for J; bases not matched to a gene: 13. Germline lookup yields CDR1 SGHTA and CDR2 FQGNSA. The CDR3 DNA is TGTGCCAGCAGCTTAGCCCCCCCGGGGAGACAGGGGTTCTACGAGCAGTACTTC. This encodes CASSLAPPGRQGFYEQYF.

The chain combines TRBV9 with TRBJ2-1; a possible D gene is TRBD2 (5 bases). CDR1 SGDLS and CDR2 YYNGEE come from the germline V gene. V lost 0 bases, J lost 4 bases, and 5 bases lay in between. This CDR3 spans 13 amino acids. In DNA form, the CDR3 reads TGTGCCAGCAGCGTAGGGACTTACAATGAGCAGTTCTTC. Its protein product is CASSVGTYNEQFF.

This clone was seen just once. The V call is TRBV5-6, the J call TRBJ2-7; TRBD2 matches 11 bases. The ends lost 4 bases at V and 3 bases at J; junction bases unmatched: 6. Germline V gene sequence: CDR1 SGHDT, CDR2 YYEEEE. The CDR3 is 15 residues long. The CDR3 coding sequence is TGTGCCAGCAGCCTAACTAGCGGGGGATTCTACGAGCAGTACTTC. This encodes CASSLTSGGFYEQYF.

In its sample, this clone was seen once. The V gene is TRBV5-4, the J gene TRBJ2-1, with TRBD1 matching over 9 bases. The germline CDR1 and CDR2 sequences are SGHNT and YYREEE (reference sequence). With V trimmed by 4 bases and J by 4 bases, 9 bases remained unmatched. The CDR3 is 16 residues long. The CDR3 here is CASSPTGGVFYNEQFF. DNA for the CDR3: TGTGCCAGCAGCCCTACAGGGGGCGTATTTTACAATGAGCAGTTCTTC. The full variable domain, completed using reference TRBV5-4 and TRBJ2-1, is ETGVTQSPTHLIKTRGQQVTLRCSSQSGHNTVSWYQQALGQGPQFIFQYYREEENGRGNFPPRFSGLQFPNYSSELNVNALELDDSALYLCASSPTGGVFYNEQFFGPGTRLTVL.

The chain combines TRBV6-5 with TRBJ1-1, with 9 bases lining up with TRBD1. The CDR3 is made up of 15 amino acids. The germline CDR1 and CDR2 sequences are MNHEY and SVGAGI. V was clipped by 8 bases and J by 6 bases; unmatched bases: 13. The CDR3, as DNA: TGTGCCAGCTGTATTTCACCCCGGACAGGGGCTGAAGCTTTCTTT. The encoded protein is CASCISPRTGAEAFF.